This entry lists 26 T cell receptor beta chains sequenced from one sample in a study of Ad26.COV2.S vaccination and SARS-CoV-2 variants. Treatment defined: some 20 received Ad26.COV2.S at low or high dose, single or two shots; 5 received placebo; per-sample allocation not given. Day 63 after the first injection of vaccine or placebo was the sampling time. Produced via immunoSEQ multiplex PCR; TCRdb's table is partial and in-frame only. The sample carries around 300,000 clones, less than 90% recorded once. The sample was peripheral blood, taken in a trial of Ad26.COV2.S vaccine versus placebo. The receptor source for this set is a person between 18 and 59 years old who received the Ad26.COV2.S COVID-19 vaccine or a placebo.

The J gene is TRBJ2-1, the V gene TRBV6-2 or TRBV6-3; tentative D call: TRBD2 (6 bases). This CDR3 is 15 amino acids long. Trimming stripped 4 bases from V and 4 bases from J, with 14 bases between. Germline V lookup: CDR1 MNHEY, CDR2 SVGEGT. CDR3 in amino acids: CASSSGSGDYNEQFF. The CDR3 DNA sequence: TGTGCCAGCAGTTCAGGTAGCGGAGATTACAATGAGCAGTTCTTC.

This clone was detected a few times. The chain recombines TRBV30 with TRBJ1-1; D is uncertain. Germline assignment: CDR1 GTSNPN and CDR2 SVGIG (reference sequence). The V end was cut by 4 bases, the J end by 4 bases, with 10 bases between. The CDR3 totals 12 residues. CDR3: CAWTTSGTEAFF. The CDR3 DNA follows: TGTGCCTGGACGACGTCGGGCACTGAAGCTTTCTTT.

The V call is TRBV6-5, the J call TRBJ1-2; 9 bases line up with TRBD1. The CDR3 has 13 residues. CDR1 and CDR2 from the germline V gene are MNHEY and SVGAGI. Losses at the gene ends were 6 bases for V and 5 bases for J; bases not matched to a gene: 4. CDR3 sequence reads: CASRLDRGYGYTF. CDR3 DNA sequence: TGTGCCAGCAGGCTCGACAGGGGGTATGGCTACACCTTC.

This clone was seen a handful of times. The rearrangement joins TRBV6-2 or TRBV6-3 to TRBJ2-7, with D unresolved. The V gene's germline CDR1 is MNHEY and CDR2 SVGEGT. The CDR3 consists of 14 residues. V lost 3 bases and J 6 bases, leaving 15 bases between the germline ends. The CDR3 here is CASSYVGHTLEQYF. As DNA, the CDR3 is TGTGCCAGCAGTTATGTGGGTCATACCCTCGAGCAGTACTTC.

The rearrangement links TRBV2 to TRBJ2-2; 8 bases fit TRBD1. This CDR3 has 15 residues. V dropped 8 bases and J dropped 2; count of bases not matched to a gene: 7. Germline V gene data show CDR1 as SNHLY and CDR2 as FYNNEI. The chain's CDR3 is CASHQGQGNTGELFF. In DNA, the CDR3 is TGTGCCAGCCACCAAGGACAGGGCAACACCGGGGAGCTGTTTTTT.

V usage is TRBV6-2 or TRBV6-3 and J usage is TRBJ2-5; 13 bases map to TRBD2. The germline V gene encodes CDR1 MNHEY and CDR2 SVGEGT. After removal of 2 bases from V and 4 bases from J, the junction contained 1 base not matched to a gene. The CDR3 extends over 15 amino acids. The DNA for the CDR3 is TGTGCCAGCAGTTACACTAGCGGGGGGGCAGAGACCCAGTACTTC. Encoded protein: CASSYTSGGAETQYF.

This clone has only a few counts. The CDR3 spells CASSQSGTGRNYGYTF. The CDR3 DNA sequence: TGTGCCAGCAGCCAATCCGGGACAGGGAGGAACTATGGCTACACCTTC. This sequence joins TRBV14 and TRBJ1-2; 9 nucleotides agree with TRBD1. Trimming cost V 2 bases and J 2 bases; bases outside gene matches: 6. The CDR3 sequence is 16 residues long. Germline assignment: CDR1 SGHDN and CDR2 FVKESK.

The CDR3 DNA sequence: TGTGCCAGCAGCTTAGGTTTCAGGGGTGTCTACGAGCAGTACTTC. Translation: CASSLGFRGVYEQYF. The V call is TRBV7-9, the J call TRBJ2-7; TRBD1 is a possible D gene (6 bases). V shed 1 base and J shed 3 bases, with 13 bases lying between them. The CDR3 runs 15 residues. Per germline, CDR1 SEHNR and CDR2 FQNEAQ (reference sequence).

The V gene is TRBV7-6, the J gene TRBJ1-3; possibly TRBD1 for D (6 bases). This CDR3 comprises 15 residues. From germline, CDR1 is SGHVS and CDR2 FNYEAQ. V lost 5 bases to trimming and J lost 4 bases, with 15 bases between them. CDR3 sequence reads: CASSAQGARGNTIYF. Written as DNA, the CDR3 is TGTGCCAGCAGCGCACAGGGCGCGCGAGGAAACACCATATATTTT.

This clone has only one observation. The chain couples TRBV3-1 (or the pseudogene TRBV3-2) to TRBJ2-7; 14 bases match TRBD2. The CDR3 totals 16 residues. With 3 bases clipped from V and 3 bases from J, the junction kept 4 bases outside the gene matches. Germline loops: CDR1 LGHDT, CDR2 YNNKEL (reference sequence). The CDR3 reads CASSQGTSGSFYEQYF. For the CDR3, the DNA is TGTGCCAGCAGCCAGGGGACTAGCGGGAGCTTCTACGAGCAGTACTTC.

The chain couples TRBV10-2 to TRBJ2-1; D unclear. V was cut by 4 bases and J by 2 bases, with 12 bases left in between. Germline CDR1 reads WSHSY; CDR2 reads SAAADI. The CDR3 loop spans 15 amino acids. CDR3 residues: CASSGSRKPYNEQFF. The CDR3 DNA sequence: TGCGCCAGCAGTGGATCGCGGAAACCCTACAATGAGCAGTTCTTC.

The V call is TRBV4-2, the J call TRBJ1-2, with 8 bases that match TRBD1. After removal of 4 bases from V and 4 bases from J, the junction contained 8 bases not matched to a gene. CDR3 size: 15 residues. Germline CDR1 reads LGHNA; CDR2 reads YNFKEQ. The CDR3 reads CASSRQGTGGYGYTF. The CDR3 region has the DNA TGTGCCAGCAGCCGGCAGGGGACAGGAGGCTATGGCTACACCTTC.

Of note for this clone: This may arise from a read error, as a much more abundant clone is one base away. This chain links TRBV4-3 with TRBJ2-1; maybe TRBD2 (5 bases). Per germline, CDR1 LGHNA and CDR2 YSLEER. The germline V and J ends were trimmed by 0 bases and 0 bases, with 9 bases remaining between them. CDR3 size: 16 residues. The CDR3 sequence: CASSQDWESSYNEQFF. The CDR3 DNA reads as TGCGCCAGCAGCCAAGATTGGGAGAGCTCCTACAATGAGCAGTTCTTC.

CDR3 bases: TGTGCCATCAGTGACCTAAGAGGGCAGAAATACTCCTACGAGCAGTACTTC. Translation gives CAISDLRGQKYSYEQYF. The chain links TRBV10-3 to TRBJ2-7, with a tentative D call TRBD2 (5 bases). This CDR3 is built from 17 residues. The germline V gene has CDR1 ENHRY and CDR2 SYGVKD. The V and J ends lost 3 bases and 0 bases respectively, with 18 bases between them.

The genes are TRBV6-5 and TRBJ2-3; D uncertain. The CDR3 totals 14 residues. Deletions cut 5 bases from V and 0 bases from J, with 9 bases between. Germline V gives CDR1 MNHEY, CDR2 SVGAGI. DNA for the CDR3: TGTGCCAGCAGTCCCGGACGGAGCACAGATACGCAGTATTTT. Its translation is CASSPGRSTDTQYF.

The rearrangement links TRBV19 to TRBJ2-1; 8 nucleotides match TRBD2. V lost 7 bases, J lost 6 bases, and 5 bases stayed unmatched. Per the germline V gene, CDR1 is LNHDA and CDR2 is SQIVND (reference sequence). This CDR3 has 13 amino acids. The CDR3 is CASTGRGGNEQFF. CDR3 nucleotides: TGTGCCAGTACCGGACGGGGGGGCAATGAGCAGTTCTTC.

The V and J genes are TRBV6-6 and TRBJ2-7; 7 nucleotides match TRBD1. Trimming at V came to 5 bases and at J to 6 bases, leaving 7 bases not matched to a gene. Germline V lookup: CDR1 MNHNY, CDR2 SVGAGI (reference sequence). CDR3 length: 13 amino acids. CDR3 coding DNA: TGTGCCAGCAGTACGAACAGGGGCCGCGAGCAGTACTTC. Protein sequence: CASSTNRGREQYF.

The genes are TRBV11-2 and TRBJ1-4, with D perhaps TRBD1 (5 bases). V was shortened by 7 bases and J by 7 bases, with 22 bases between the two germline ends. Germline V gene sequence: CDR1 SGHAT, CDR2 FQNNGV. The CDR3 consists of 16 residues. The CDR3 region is CASTLRLAGLGEKLFF. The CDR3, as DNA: TGTGCCAGCACCCTAAGACTCGCAGGGCTTGGTGAAAAACTGTTTTTT.

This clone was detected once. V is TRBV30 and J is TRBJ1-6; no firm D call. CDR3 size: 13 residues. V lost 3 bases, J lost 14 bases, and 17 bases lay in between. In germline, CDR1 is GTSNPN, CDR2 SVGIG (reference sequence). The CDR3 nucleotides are TGTGCCTGGAGCGTGGCAGTTACTTCGGCCCTCCACTTT. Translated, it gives CAWSVAVTSALHF.

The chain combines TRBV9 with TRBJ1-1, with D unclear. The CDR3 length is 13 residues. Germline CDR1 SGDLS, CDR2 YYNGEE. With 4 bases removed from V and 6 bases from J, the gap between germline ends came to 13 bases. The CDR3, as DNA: TGTGCCAGCAGCCTTCGACTTGGGGCTGAAGCTTTCTTT. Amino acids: CASSLRLGAEAFF.

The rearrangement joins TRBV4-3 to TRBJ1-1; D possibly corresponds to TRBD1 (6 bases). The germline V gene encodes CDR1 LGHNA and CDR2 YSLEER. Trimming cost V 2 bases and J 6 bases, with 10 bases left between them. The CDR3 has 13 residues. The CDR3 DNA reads TGCGCCAGCAGCCAACAGCGACAGGCTGAAGCTTTCTTT. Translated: CASSQQRQAEAFF.

In DNA form, the CDR3 reads TGCAGCGTCTCCGGGACGGATTCCTACAATGAGCAGTTCTTC. Translation: CSVSGTDSYNEQFF. The chain links TRBV29-1 to TRBJ2-1; either TRBD1 or TRBD2 may fit D (5 bases each). The CDR3 runs 14 residues. Trimming removed 6 bases at V and 1 base at J, with 13 bases between. The V gene's germline CDR1 is SQVTM and CDR2 ANQGSEA.

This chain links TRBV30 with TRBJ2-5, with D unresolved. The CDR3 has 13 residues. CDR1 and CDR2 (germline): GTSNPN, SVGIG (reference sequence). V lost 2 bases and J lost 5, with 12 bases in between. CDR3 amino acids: CAWSSGPRETQYF. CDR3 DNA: TGTGCCTGGAGTTCGGGCCCTAGGGAGACCCAGTACTTC.

Written as DNA, the CDR3 is TGTGCCAGCAGCCTTAGAGGAGAGACCCAGTACTTC. Protein sequence: CASSLRGETQYF. This chain connects TRBV13 to TRBJ2-5; D unresolved. Trimming shortened V by 5 bases and J by 4 bases, and 8 bases separated the two germline ends. Germline CDR1 and CDR2: PRHDT and FYEKMQ (reference sequence). The CDR3 is 12 amino acids.

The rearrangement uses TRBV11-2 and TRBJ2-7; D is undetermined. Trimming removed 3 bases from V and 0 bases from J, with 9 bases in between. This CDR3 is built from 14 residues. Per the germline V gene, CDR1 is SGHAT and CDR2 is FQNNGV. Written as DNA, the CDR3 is TGTGCCAGCAGCTTCGACCCGAGCTCCTACGAGCAGTACTTC. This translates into CASSFDPSSYEQYF. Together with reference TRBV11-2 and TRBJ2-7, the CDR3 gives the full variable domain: EAGVAQSPRYKIIEKRQSVAFWCNPISGHATLYWYQQILGQGPKLLIQFQNNGVVDDSQLPKDRFSAERLKGVDSTLKIQPAKLEDSAVYLCASSFDPSSYEQYFGPGTRLTVT.

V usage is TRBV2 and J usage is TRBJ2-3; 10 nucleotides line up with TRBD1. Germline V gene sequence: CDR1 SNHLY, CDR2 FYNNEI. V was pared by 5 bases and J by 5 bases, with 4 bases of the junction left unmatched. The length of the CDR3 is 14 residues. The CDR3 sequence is CASSPDRGRDTQYF. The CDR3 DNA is TGTGCCAGCAGTCCGGACAGGGGGAGAGATACGCAGTATTTT.